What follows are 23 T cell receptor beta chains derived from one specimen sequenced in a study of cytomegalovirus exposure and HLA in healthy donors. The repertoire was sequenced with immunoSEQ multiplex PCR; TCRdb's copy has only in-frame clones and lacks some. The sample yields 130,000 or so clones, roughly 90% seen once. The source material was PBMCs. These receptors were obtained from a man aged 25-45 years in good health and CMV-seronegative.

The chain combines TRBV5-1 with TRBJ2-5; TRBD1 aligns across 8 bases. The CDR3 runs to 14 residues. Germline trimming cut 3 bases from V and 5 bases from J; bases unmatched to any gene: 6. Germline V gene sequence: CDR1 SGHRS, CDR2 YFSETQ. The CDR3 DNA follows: TGCGCCAGCAGCTCCGGACAGGGTCTTGAGACCCAGTACTTC. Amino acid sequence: CASSSGQGLETQYF.

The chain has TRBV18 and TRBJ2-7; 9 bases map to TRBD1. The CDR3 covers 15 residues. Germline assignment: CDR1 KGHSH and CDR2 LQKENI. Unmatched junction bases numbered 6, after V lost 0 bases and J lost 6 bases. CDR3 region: CASSPPGQGSAEQYF. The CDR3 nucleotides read TGTGCCAGCTCACCACCGGGACAGGGCTCTGCCGAGCAGTACTTC.

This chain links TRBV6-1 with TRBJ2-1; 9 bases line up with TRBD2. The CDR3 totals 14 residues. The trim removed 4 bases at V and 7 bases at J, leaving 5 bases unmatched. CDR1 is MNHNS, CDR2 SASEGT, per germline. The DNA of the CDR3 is TGTGCCAGCAGTGTACCTAGCGGGGTTAATGAGCAGTTCTTC. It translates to CASSVPSGVNEQFF.

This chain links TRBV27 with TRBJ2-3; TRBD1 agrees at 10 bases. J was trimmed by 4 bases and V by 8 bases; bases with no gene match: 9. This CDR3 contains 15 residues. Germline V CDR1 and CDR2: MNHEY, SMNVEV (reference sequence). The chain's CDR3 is CASLPGQGRSDTQYF. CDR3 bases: TGTGCCAGCCTTCCGGGACAGGGGAGGTCAGATACGCAGTATTTT.

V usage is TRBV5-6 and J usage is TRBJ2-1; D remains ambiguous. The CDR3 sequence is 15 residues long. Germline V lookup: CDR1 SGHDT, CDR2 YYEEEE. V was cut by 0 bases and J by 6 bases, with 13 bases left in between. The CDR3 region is CASSLGLEATNEQFF. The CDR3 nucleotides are TGTGCCAGCAGCTTGGGGCTCGAAGCGACCAATGAGCAGTTCTTC.

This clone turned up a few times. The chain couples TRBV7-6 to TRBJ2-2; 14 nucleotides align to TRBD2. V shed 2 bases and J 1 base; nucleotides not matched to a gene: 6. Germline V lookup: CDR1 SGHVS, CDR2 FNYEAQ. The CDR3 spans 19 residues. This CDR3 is CASSLPGLAGAQNTGELFF. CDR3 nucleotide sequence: TGTGCCAGCAGCTTACCGGGACTAGCGGGGGCCCAGAACACCGGGGAGCTGTTTTTT.

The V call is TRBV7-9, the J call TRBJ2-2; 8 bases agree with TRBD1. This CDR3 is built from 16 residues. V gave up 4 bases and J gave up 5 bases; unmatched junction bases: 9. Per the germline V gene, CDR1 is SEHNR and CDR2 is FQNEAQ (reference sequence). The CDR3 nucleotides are TGTGCCAGCAGCTCAGACAGGGGTGGTACAACCGGGGAGCTGTTTTTT. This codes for CASSSDRGGTTGELFF.

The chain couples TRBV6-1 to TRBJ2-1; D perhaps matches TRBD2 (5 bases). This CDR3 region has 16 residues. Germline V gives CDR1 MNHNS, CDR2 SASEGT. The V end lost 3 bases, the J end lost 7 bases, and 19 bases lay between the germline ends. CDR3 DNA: TGTGCCAGCAGTGAGGTGGACTCGCGAGAAGGAAATGAGCAGTTCTTC. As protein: CASSEVDSREGNEQFF.

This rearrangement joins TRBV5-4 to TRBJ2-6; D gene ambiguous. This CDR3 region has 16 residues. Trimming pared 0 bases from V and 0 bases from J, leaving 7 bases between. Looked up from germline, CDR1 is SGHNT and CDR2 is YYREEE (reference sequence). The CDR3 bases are TGTGCCAGCAGCTTGGTGCTCAGCTCTGGGGCCAACGTCCTGACTTTC. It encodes CASSLVLSSGANVLTF. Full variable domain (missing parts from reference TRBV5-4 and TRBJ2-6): ETGVTQSPTHLIKTRGQQVTLRCSSQSGHNTVSWYQQALGQGPQFIFQYYREEENGRGNFPPRFSGLQFPNYSSELNVNALELDDSALYLCASSLVLSSGANVLTFGAGSRLTVL.

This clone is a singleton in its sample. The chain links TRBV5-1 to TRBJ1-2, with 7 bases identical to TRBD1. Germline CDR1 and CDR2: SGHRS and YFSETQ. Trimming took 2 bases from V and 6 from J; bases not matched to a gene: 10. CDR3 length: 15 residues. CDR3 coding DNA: TGCGCCAGCAGCTTTATATCGACAGGGATGGATGGCTACACCTTC. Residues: CASSFISTGMDGYTF.

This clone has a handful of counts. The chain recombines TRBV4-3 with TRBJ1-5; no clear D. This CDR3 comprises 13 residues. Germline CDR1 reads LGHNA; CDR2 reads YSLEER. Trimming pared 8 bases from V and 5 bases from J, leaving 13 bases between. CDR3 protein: CASGRSRDQPQHF. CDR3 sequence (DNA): TGCGCCAGCGGTAGGAGTAGAGATCAGCCCCAGCATTTT.

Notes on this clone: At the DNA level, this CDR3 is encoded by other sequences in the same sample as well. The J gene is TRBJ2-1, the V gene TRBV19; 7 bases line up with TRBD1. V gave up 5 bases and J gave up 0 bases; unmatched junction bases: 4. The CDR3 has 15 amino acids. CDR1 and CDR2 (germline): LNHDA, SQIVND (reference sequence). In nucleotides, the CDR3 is TGTGCCAGTAGTTTGGACAGGTCCTCCTACAATGAGCAGTTCTTC. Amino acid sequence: CASSLDRSSYNEQFF.

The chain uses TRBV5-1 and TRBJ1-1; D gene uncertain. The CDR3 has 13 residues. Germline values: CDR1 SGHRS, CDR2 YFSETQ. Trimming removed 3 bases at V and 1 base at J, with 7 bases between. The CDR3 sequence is CASSYDWNTEAFF. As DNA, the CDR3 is TGCGCCAGCAGCTACGACTGGAACACTGAAGCTTTCTTT.

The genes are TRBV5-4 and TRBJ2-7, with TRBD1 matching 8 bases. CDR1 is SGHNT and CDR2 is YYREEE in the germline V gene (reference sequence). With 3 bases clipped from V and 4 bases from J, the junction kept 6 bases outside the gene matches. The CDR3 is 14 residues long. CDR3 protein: CASSSARDRYEQYF. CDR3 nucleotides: TGTGCCAGCAGCTCGGCCCGGGACAGGTACGAGCAGTACTTC.

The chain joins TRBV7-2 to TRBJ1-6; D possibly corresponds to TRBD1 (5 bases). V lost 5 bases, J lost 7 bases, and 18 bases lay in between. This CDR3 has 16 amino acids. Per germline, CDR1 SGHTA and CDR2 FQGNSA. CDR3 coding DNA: TGTGCCAGCAGCCGTTCACCGGGACGGGGGAATTCACCCCTCCACTTT. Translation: CASSRSPGRGNSPLHF.

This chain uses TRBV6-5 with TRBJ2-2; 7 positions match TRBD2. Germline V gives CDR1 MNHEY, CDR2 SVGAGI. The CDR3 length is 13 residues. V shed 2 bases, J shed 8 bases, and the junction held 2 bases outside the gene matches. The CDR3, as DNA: TGTGCCAGCAGTTACGCACTAGCGGGGGAGCTGTTTTTT. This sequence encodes CASSYALAGELFF.

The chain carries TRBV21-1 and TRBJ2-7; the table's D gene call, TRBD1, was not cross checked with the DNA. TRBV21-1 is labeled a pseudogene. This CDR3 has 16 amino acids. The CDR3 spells CASSKDRTGSSYEQYF. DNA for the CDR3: TGTGCCAGCAGCAAAGATAGGACAGGGAGCTCCTACGAGCAGTACTTC.

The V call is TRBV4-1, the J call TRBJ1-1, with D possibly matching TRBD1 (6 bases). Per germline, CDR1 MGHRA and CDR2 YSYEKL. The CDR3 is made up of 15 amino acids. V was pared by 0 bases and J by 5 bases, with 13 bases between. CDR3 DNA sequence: TGCGCCAGCAGCCAAGATAGGGAGGGGGGTACTGAAGCTTTCTTT. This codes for CASSQDREGGTEAFF.

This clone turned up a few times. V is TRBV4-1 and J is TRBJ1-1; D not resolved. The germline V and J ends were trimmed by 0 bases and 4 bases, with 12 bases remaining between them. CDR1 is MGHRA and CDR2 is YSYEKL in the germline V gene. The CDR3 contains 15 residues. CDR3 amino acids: CASSQDGGLGTEAFF. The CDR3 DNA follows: TGCGCCAGCAGCCAAGATGGCGGGTTAGGCACTGAAGCTTTCTTT.

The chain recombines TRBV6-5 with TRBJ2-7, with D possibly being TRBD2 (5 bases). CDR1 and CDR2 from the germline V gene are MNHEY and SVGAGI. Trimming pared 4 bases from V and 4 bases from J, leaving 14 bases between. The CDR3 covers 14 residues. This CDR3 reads CASSSGFVGYEQYF. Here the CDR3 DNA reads TGTGCCAGCAGTTCGGGATTTGTGGGATACGAGCAGTACTTC.

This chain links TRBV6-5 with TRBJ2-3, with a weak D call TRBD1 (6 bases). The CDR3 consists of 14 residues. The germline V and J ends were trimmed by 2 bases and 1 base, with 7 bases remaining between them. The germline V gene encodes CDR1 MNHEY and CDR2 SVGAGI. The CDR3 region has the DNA TGTGCCAGCAGTTACGACAGGCGCACAGATACGCAGTATTTT. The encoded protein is CASSYDRRTDTQYF.

The CDR3 DNA sequence: TGTGCCGGTAAGACAGGGAGGTCCTACGAGCAGTACTTC. This gives the protein CAGKTGRSYEQYF. J is TRBJ2-7 and V is TRBV27; possible D gene TRBD1, 7 bases. The V gene lost 11 bases and the J gene lost 1 base, with 15 bases spanning the gap. The CDR3 contains 13 residues. The germline gives CDR1 MNHEY, CDR2 SMNVEV (reference sequence).

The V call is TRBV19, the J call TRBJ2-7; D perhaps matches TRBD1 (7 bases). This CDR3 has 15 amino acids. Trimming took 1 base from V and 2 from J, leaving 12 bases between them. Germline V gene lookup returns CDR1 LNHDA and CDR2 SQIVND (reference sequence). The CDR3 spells CASSIARGDAYEQYF. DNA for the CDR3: TGTGCCAGTAGTATAGCCAGGGGGGACGCCTACGAGCAGTACTTC. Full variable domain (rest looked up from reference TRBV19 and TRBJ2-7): DGGITQSPKYLFRKEGQNVTLSCEQNLNHDAMYWYRQDPGQGLRLIYYSQIVNDFQKGDIAEGYSVSREKKESFPLTVTSAQKNPTAFYLCASSIARGDAYEQYFGPGTRLTVT.